Shown below are 17 T cell receptor beta chains from a single sample sequenced in a study of tumor-infiltrating lymphocytes in primary liver carcinoma. TCR beta cDNA came from about 470 ng total RNA, primed with a constant-region primer. Slightly modified ARM-PCR, run as three nested multiplex PCR rounds, produced the TCR beta libraries. A C-beta reverse primer was combined with TRBV1-TRBV30 forward primers in the first two PCR rounds, and each round had about 10 cycles. TCRdb reprocessed the multiplex PCR reads via MiXCR and lists one record per CDR3 protein. This table has 20,000 to 30,000 distinct CDR3 sequences, nearly 80% appearing once. Co-extraction yielded RNA and DNA from approximately 22-30 mg of unsorted bulk tissue. Sequencing was done on a sample of liver tumor tissue from sampling region 3. The subset: tumor region T3, left-lateral pole. The receptor source for this set is a man aged 35 to 55 with primary liver carcinoma and hepatitis B virus infection.

This rearrangement joins TRBV24-1 to TRBJ2-1; D perhaps matches TRBD1 (6 bases). Per the germline V gene, CDR1 is KGHDR and CDR2 is SFDVKD. V was cut by 2 bases and J by 6 bases, with 16 bases left in between. This CDR3 has 16 amino acids. The CDR3 reads CATSDYAGTSCNEQFF. Here the CDR3 DNA reads TGTGCCACCAGTGATTACGCCGGGACAAGCTGCAATGAGCAGTTCTTC.

This sequence joins TRBV11-2 and TRBJ2-5, with a tentative D call TRBD2 (6 bases). CDR1 and CDR2 from the germline V gene are SGHAT and FQNNGV. The CDR3 loop spans 18 amino acids. The CDR3 sequence is CTSSLVRLALGKKETQYF. As DNA, the CDR3 is TGTACTAGCAGCTTAGTGAGGCTAGCCCTGGGAAAAAAAGAGACCCAGTACTTC.

Turning to this clonotype: At one of its ends the junction is not consistent with the germline gene, which may arise from a read error. This chain joins TRBV10-3 and TRBJ2-7; the match to TRBD2 covers 7 bases. CDR1 and CDR2 (germline): ENHRY, SYGVKD. The CDR3 covers 19 residues. CDR3 protein: CAITKRPVLVGGLSCEQYF. As DNA, the CDR3 is TGTGCCATCACCAAACGACCGGTACTAGTGGGAGGGCTCTCCTGCGAGCAGTACTTC.

At least ten counts were recorded for this clonotype. The chain combines TRBV5-4 with TRBJ2-3; D remains unclear. Trimming cost V 4 bases and J 2 bases, with 11 bases left between them. Germline V gene data show CDR1 as SGHNT and CDR2 as YYREEE (reference sequence). The CDR3 is 14 amino acids. The CDR3 region is CASSQTQVTDTQYF. In nucleotides, the CDR3 is TGTGCCAGCAGCCAGACCCAGGTCACAGATACGCAGTATTTT.

This clonotype was seen repeatedly, ten times or more. A much larger clone differs by one base, so this may be a read error. J is TRBJ1-4 and V is TRBV6-5; a weak D match, TRBD1 (5 bases). CDR3 length: 14 residues. Per the germline V gene, CDR1 is MNHEY and CDR2 is SVGAGI. Here the CDR3 reads CASSHRRGNEKLCF. CDR3 DNA: TGTGCCAGCAGCCATCGAAGGGGTAATGAAAAACTGTGTTTT.

The gene calls are TRBV4-2 and TRBJ2-7; 7 nucleotides match TRBD2. Losses at the gene ends were 9 bases for V and 5 bases for J; bases not matched to a gene: 25. Per germline, CDR1 LGHNA and CDR2 YNFKEQ. The CDR3 covers 18 residues. The CDR3 region is CASSGKPGLTGGPHEQYF. The CDR3 DNA sequence: TGTGCCAGTAGTGGAAAACCGGGACTAACAGGAGGGCCACACGAGCAGTACTTC.

In regard to this clonotype: Sequence at one end of the junction differs from germline and may be a read error. The chain links TRBV6-5 to TRBJ1-1; D is ambiguous. CDR3 size: 13 residues. In germline, CDR1 is MNHEY, CDR2 SVGAGI. This chain's CDR3 is CVSSSPRNTEAFF. The CDR3, as DNA: TGTGTCAGCAGTTCCCCTAGAAACACTGAAGCTTTCTTT.

This clonotype was seen ten or more times. The chain couples TRBV29-1 to TRBJ2-6; D ambiguous. Germline V lookup: CDR1 SQVTM, CDR2 ANQGSEA. Trimming cost V 5 bases and J 2 bases, with 7 bases left between them. The CDR3 length is 13 residues. The CDR3 loop reads CSVQGTGANVLTF. The CDR3 nucleotides are TGCAGCGTTCAAGGAACTGGGGCCAACGTCCTGACTTTC.

This clonotype was seen a single time. The chain combines TRBV10-1 with TRBJ2-1, with a possible D match to TRBD2 (5 bases). The CDR3 totals 15 residues. V was cut by 6 bases and J by 4 bases, with 16 bases left in between. Per the germline V gene, CDR1 is WNHNN and CDR2 is SYGVQD (reference sequence). CDR3 DNA: TGCGCCAGCAGCCCCGGAAGAGCGGATTACAATGAGCAGTTCTTC. This codes for CASSPGRADYNEQFF.

The chain couples TRBV6-2 or TRBV6-3 to TRBJ1-1; D is undetermined. This CDR3 comprises 14 residues. V was cut by 2 bases and J by 0 bases, with 7 bases left in between. Germline V gene lookup returns CDR1 MNHEY and CDR2 SVGEGT. DNA for the CDR3: TGTGCCAGCAGTTACCTAAGGCTGAACACTGAAGCTTTCTTT. The encoded protein is CASSYLRLNTEAFF.

The V call is TRBV11-1, the J call TRBJ2-5; possible D gene TRBD1, 6 bases. The germline V gene encodes CDR1 SGHAT and CDR2 FQDESV (reference sequence). There are 13 residues in the CDR3. Trimming pared 5 bases from V and 5 bases from J, leaving 12 bases between. CDR3 sequence (DNA): TGTGCCAGCAGCCTTGGACAGACGGAGACCCAGTACTTC. Its translation is CASSLGQTETQYF.

The V and J genes are TRBV4-2 and TRBJ2-3; 10 bases align to TRBD2. Germline V gene lookup returns CDR1 LGHNA and CDR2 YNFKEQ. The junction had 18 bases not matched to a gene; V was cut back by 1 base and J by 11 bases. This CDR3 has 18 residues. CDR3 nucleotides: TGTGCCAGCAGCCAAGTGGCGCTTCTAGCGGGAGAGACAGGTATGCAGTATTTT. The encoded protein is CASSQVALLAGETGMQYF.

Regarding this clonotype: At one of its ends the junction is not consistent with the germline gene, which may arise from a read error. The chain combines TRBV12-3 or TRBV12-4 with TRBJ1-6, with no clear D. The CDR3 is 12 amino acids. The CDR3 coding sequence is TGTGCCAGCAGTCTAAAGAATTTACCCTTCCACTTT. This codes for CASSLKNLPFHF.

This clonotype was found once. The rearrangement uses TRBV30 and TRBJ2-2, with 9 nucleotides matching TRBD2. There are 17 residues in the CDR3. Per the germline V gene, CDR1 is GTSNPN and CDR2 is SVGIG (reference sequence). Germline trimming cut 2 bases from V and 0 bases from J; bases unmatched to any gene: 7. DNA of the CDR3: TGTGCCTGGAGTATACGGACTAGCGATCCGAACACCGGGGAGCTGTTTTTT. It specifies CAWSIRTSDPNTGELFF. Full variable domain (missing parts from reference TRBV30 and TRBJ2-2): SQTIHQWPATLVQPVGSPLSLECTVEGTSNPNLYWYRQAAGRGLQLLFYSVGIGQISSEVPQNLSASRPQDRQFILSSKKLLLSDSGFYLCAWSIRTSDPNTGELFFGEGSRLTVL.

With respect to this clonotype: This may be a read error, as it is one base from a much larger clone. V is TRBV11-2 and J is TRBJ1-2, with D tentatively TRBD1 (5 bases). CDR3 length: 14 residues. The germline CDR1 and CDR2 sequences are SGHAT and FQNNGV. Trimming cost V 5 bases and J 7 bases, with 17 bases left between them. Here the CDR3 DNA reads TGTGCCAGCAGCCACGGGGGTACAGTCGTTGGCTACACCTTC. It translates to CASSHGGTVVGYTF.

The gene calls are TRBV12-3 or TRBV12-4 and TRBJ2-7; D is perhaps TRBD1 or TRBD2 (5 bases each). The germline V and J ends were trimmed by 10 bases and 2 bases, with 21 bases remaining between them. The CDR3 runs 15 residues. The DNA for the CDR3 is TGTGCCATCGGTCTAGGGACGGGCTCGACCTACGAGCAGTACTTC. Residues: CAIGLGTGSTYEQYF.

This clonotype was observed at least ten times. The chain is built from TRBV7-3 and TRBJ2-1; 11 bases agree with TRBD2. Trimming removed 3 bases from V and 6 bases from J; junction bases left unmatched: 4. The CDR3 extends over 15 amino acids. In germline, CDR1 is SGHTA, CDR2 FQGTGA. The CDR3 reads CASSLTSGKPNEQFF. In nucleotides, the CDR3 is TGTGCCAGCAGCTTGACTAGCGGGAAACCCAATGAGCAGTTCTTC. Together with reference TRBV7-3 and TRBJ2-1, the CDR3 gives the full variable domain: GAGVSQTPSNKVTEKGKYVELRCDPISGHTALYWYRQSLGQGPEFLIYFQGTGAADDSGLPNDRFFAVRPEGSVSTLKIQRTERGDSAVYLCASSLTSGKPNEQFFGPGTRLTVL.